This T cell receptor beta chain was observed in a study of T cell responses to AZD1222 COVID-19 vaccine. CDR3 length equals 15 residues. The V end lost 4 bases, the J end lost 5 bases, and 17 bases lay between the germline ends. The V gene's germline CDR1 is SEHNR and CDR2 FQNEAQ (reference sequence). Libraries were prepared by immunoSEQ multiplex PCR; TCRdb keeps only in-frame clonotypes and omits some of them. The table lists about 93,000 clones, around 91% of them singletons. The specimen comprised peripheral blood, sampled 28 days after the second AZD1222 dose. This receptor was identified in an adult who received the AZD1222 COVID-19 vaccine. The chain recombines TRBV7-9 with TRBJ2-5; possibly TRBD1 for D (6 bases). The CDR3 protein is CASSSYRERRETQYF. The CDR3 nucleotides read TGTGCCAGCAGCTCCTACAGGGAACGACGGGAGACCCAGTACTTC.